One T cell receptor (beta chain) is described in this entry. No antigen is known for it. A much larger clone differs from this one at a single base, so this may be a read error. The CDR3 loop spans 16 amino acids. The V gene lost 1 base and the J gene lost 2 bases, with 13 bases spanning the gap. Germline V CDR1 and CDR2: LGHNA, YSLEER. The entry originates in a study of molecular identifiers for immune sequencing clone quantification. Study outcomes and limitations: Underestimated sizes of highly expanded clones could result from identical TCR molecules that share a barcode. For effector cells, clones above 20 RNA copies held over 97% of molecules; for naive cells, under 1%.

Naive CD8 T cell sorting was performed on the CD8+CD4-CCR7+CD45RA+ phenotype. Previously described methods and listed TCR primers were used for bulk TCR libraries. MiXCR was run by TCRdb on the PCR reads, yielding one entry per CDR3 protein. The sample holds some 580,000 distinct CDR3 sequences, less than 30% seen once. Specimen: naive CD8+ T cells from blood, with Jurkat cell RNA spiked in. Subset: FACS-sorted CD8+CD4-CCR7+CD45RA+ naive T cells. The chain is built from TRBV4-3 and TRBJ2-3; D perhaps matches TRBD2 (6 bases). The sequence was obtained from a human donor in good health. Some libraries in this study had Jurkat cell RNA spiked in. The CDR3 loop is CASSQGTIGLTDTQYF. CDR3 bases: TGCGCCAGCAGCCAAGGGACTATCGGACTCACAGATACGCAGTATTTT.